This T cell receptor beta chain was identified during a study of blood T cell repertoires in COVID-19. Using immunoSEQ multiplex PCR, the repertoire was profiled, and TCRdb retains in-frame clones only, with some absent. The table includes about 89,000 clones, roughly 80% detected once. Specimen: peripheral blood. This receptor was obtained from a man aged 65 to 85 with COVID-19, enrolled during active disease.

CDR3 bases: TGTGCCAGCAGCCTCCAGGGACAGGGTTCGAATGAGCAGTTCTTC. The encoded protein is CASSLQGQGSNEQFF. The chain joins TRBV7-2 to TRBJ2-1, with 9 nucleotides matching TRBD1. Germline CDR1 and CDR2: SGHTA and FQGNSA. This CDR3 is built from 15 residues. Trimming took 5 bases from V and 7 from J; bases not matched to a gene: 9.